The clone carrying this T cell receptor (beta chain) was detected only a few times. These data belong to a study of shared clonotypes between healthy human individuals. The V gene lost 5 bases and the J gene lost 0 bases, with 12 bases spanning the gap. The CDR3 runs 15 residues. Germline V gives CDR1 MNHNS, CDR2 SASEGT. The assay was immunoSEQ multiplex PCR, and TCRdb's table has in-frame clones only and misses some. The sample shows about 110,000 clones, around 68% of them seen only once. The chain has TRBV6-1 and TRBJ2-3; D uncertain. The origin of this receptor is a woman under 40 in good health. What was sequenced was memory CD8+ T cells sorted from blood. Subset meaning: CD45RO+ cells pooled with CCR7-negative TemRA cells. The CDR3 loop reads CASSLRPTSTDTQYF. The CDR3 nucleotides are TGTGCCAGCAGTCTGCGGCCTACCAGCACAGATACGCAGTATTTT.